This T cell receptor (beta chain) emerged from a study of CD8 T cells in ankylosing spondylitis. One entry per CDR3 protein, called by TCRdb with MiXCR from the 5' RACE reads. The sample contains 50,000 to 75,000 distinct CDR3 sequences, 6% to 8% of which appear only once. The CDR3 contains 15 residues. Germline CDR1 and CDR2: KGHDR and SFDVKD. V gave up 4 bases and J gave up 6 bases; unmatched junction bases: 4. Sequencing was done on a sample of synovial fluid, either unsorted or a sorted T cell fraction (not recorded which). This receptor was identified in a male donor with ankylosing spondylitis. V is TRBV24-1 and J is TRBJ1-4, with 10 bases matching TRBD1. CDR3 region: CATSDTGTGDEKLFF. CDR3 in DNA: TGTGCCACCAGTGACACCGGGACAGGGGATGAAAAACTGTTTTTT.